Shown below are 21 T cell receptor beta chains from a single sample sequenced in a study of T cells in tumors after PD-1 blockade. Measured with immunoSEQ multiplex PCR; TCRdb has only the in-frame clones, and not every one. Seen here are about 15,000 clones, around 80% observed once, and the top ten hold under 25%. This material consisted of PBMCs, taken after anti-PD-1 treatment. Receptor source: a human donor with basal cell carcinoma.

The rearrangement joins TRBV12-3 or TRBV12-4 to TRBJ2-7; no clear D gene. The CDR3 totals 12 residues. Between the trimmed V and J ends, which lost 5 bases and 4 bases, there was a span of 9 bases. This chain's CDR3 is CASSALPYEQYF. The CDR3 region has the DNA TGTGCCAGCAGTGCTCTGCCTTACGAGCAGTACTTC.

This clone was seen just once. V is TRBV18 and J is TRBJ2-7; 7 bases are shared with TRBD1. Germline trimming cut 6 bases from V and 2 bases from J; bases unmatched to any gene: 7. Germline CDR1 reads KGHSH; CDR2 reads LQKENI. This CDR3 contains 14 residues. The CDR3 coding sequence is TGTGCCAGCTCGAACGTGGGACAGACCTACGAGCAGTACTTC. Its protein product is CASSNVGQTYEQYF. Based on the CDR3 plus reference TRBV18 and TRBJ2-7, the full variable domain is NAGVMQNPRHLVRRRGQEARLRCSPMKGHSHVYWYRQLPEEGLKFMVYLQKENIIDESGMPKERFSAEFPKEGPSILRIQQVVRGDSAAYFCASSNVGQTYEQYFGPGTRLTVT.

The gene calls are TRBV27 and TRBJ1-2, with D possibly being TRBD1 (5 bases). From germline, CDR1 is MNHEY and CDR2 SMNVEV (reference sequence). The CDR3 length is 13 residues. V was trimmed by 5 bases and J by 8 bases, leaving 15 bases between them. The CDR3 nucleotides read TGTGCCAGCAGTCCCAGGGATTTGCGGGGCTACACCTTC. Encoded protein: CASSPRDLRGYTF.

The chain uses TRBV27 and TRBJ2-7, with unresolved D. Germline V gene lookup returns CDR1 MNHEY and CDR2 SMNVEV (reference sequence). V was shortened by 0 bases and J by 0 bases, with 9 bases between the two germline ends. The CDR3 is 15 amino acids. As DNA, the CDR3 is TGTGCCAGCAGTTTATCTATCCCCGCCTCCTACGAGCAGTACTTC. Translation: CASSLSIPASYEQYF.

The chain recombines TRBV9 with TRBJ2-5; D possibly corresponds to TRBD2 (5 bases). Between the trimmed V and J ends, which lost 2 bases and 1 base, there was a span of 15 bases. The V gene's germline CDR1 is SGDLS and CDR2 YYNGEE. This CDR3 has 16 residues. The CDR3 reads CASSVSPWESQETQYF. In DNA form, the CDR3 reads TGTGCCAGCAGCGTCTCCCCGTGGGAGAGCCAAGAGACCCAGTACTTC.

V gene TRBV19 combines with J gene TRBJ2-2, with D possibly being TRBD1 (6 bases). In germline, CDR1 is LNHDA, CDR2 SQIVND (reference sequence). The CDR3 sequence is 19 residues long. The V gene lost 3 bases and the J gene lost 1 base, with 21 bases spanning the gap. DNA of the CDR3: TGTGCCAGTAGTATCCGAGAGGCAGGGGCTGGATTGAACACCGGGGAGCTGTTTTTT. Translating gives CASSIREAGAGLNTGELFF.

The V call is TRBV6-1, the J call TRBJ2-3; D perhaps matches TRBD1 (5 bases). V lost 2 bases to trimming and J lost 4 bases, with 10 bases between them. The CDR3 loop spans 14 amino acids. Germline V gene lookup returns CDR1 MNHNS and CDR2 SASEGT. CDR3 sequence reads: CASSEWGRADTQYF. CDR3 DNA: TGTGCCAGCAGTGAATGGGGCAGGGCAGATACGCAGTATTTT.

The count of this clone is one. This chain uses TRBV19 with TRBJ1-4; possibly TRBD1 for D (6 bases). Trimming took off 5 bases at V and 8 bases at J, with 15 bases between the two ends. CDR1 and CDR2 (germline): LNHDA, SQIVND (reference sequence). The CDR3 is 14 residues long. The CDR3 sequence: CASSPPGVAEKLFF. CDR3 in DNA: TGTGCCAGTAGTCCTCCAGGGGTTGCGGAAAAACTGTTTTTT.

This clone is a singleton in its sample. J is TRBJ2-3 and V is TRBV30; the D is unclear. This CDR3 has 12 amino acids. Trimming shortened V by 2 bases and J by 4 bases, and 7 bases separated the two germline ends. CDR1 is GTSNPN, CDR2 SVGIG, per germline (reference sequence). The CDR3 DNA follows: TGTGCCTGGAGTAAGATCTCAGATACGCAGTATTTT. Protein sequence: CAWSKISDTQYF.

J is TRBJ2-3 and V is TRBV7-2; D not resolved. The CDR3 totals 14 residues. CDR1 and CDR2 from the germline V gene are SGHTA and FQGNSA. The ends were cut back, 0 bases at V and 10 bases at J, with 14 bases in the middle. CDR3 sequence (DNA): TGTGCCAGCAGCTTAGCCTCTGAGGCAATAGCGCAGTATTTT. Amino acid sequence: CASSLASEAIAQYF.

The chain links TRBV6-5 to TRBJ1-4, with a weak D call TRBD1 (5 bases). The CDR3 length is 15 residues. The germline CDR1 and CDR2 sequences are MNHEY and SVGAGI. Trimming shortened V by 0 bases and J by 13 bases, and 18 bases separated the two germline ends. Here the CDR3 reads CASSYSWSDLRGLFF. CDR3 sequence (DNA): TGTGCCAGCAGTTACTCGTGGTCGGATCTGAGGGGACTGTTTTTT.

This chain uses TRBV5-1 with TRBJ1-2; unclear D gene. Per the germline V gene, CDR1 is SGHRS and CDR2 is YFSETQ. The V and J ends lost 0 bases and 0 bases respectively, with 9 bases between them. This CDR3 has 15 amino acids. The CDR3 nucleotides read TGCGCCAGCAGCTTGGAGGCAGGTCCTAACTATGGCTACACCTTC. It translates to CASSLEAGPNYGYTF.

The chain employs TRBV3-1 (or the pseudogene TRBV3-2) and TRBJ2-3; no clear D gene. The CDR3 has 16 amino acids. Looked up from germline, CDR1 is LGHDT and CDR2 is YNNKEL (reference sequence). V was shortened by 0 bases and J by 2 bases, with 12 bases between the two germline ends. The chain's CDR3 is CASSQDPGLYTDTQYF. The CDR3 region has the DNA TGTGCCAGCAGCCAAGATCCCGGGCTATACACAGATACGCAGTATTTT.

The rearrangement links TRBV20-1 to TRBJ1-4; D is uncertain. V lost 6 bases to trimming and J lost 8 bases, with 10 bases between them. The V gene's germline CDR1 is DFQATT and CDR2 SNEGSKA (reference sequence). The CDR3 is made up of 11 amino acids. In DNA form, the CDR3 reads TGCAGTGCATGGGAAGGGGAAAAACTGTTTTTT. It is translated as CSAWEGEKLFF.

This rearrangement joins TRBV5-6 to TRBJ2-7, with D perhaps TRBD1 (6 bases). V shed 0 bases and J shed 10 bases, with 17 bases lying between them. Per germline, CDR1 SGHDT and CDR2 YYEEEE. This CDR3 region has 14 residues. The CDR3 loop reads CASSLGTVIGAQYF. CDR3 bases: TGTGCCAGCAGCTTGGGGACAGTTATAGGGGCTCAGTACTTC.

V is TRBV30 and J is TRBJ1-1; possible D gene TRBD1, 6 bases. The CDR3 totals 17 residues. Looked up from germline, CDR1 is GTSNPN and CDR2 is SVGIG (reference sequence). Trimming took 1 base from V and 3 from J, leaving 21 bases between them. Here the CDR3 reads CAWSGGAQGALDTEAFF. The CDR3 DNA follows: TGTGCCTGGAGTGGGGGGGCACAGGGCGCCTTGGACACTGAAGCTTTCTTT. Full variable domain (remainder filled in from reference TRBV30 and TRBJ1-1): SQTIHQWPATLVQPVGSPLSLECTVEGTSNPNLYWYRQAAGRGLQLLFYSVGIGQISSEVPQNLSASRPQDRQFILSSKKLLLSDSGFYLCAWSGGAQGALDTEAFFGQGTRLTVV.

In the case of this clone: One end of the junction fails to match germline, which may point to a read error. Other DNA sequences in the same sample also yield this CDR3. CDR3 amino acids: CACSDGWARVGSSYNEQFF. Here the CDR3 DNA reads TGTGCCTGCAGTGACGGGTGGGCGCGGGTGGGGAGCTCCTACAATGAGCAGTTCTTC. J is TRBJ2-1 and V is TRBV2; D is possibly TRBD2 (5 bases). CDR1 is SNHLY and CDR2 is FYNNEI in the germline V gene. CDR3 length: 19 amino acids.

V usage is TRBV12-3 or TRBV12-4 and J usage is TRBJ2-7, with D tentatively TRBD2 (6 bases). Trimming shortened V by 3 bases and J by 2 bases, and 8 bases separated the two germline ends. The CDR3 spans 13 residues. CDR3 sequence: CASSLRDPYEQYF. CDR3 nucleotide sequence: TGTGCCAGCAGTTTGCGGGACCCCTACGAGCAGTACTTC.

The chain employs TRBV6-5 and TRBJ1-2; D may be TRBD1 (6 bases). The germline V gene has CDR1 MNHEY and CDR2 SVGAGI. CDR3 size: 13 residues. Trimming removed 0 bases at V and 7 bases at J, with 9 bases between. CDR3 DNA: TGTGCCAGCAGTTACTCGTCAGGGGCTGGCTACACCTTC. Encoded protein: CASSYSSGAGYTF.

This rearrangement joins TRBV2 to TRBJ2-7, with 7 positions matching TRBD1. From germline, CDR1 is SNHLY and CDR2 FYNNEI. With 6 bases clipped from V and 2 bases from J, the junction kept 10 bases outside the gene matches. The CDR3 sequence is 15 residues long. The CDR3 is CASSLNPGQTYEQYF. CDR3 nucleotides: TGTGCCAGCAGCCTCAACCCGGGACAGACCTACGAGCAGTACTTC.

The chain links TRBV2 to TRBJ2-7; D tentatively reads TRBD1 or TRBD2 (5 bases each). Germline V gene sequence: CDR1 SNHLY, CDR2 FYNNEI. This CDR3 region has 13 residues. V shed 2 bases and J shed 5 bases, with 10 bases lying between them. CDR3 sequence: CASSERWDHEQYF. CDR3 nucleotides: TGTGCCAGCAGTGAACGTTGGGACCACGAGCAGTACTTC. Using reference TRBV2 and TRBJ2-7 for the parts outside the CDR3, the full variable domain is EPEVTQTPSHQVTQMGQEVILRCVPISNHLYFYWYRQILGQKVEFLVSFYNNEISEKSEIFDDQFSVERPDGSNFTLKIRSTKLEDSAMYFCASSERWDHEQYFGPGTRLTVT.